The 20 T cell receptor beta chains below were found in one sample sequenced in a study of T cells in Graves' hyperthyroidism and ophthalmopathy. It was RNA transcripts that yielded the amplified TCR beta CDR3 regions. During a first-round RT-PCR of the TCR CDR3, the HTBI primer set was used. MiXCR, applied by TCRdb to the multiplex PCR reads, yields one record per CDR3 protein. The sample has hundreds of thousands of distinct CDR3 sequences, approximately 42% seen once; the top ten hold 6.5% to 9%. The specimen sequenced was peripheral blood or thyroid tissue (not recorded which). The receptors were sampled from an adult man with Graves' disease, either hyperthyroidism or ophthalmopathy (not recorded which).

The genes are TRBV6-5 and TRBJ1-6, with 9 bases identical to TRBD1. The germline V gene encodes CDR1 MNHEY and CDR2 SVGAGI. The CDR3 length is 16 residues. V was pared by 4 bases and J by 1 base, with 2 bases of the junction left unmatched. DNA of the CDR3: TGTGCCAGCAGTTTACAGGGGGCATCCTATAATTCACCCCTCCACTTT. Protein: CASSLQGASYNSPLHF.

The rearrangement links TRBV2 to TRBJ1-4; D remains ambiguous. The CDR3 consists of 13 residues. Deletions cut 6 bases from V and 4 bases from J, with 9 bases between. CDR1 SNHLY and CDR2 FYNNEI come from the germline V gene. CDR3 protein: CASRSLDNEKLFF. In nucleotides, the CDR3 is TGTGCCAGCAGGTCCCTCGATAATGAAAAACTGTTTTTT.

This chain connects TRBV6-6 to TRBJ2-7; D not certain. Per the germline V gene, CDR1 is MNHNY and CDR2 is SVGAGI (reference sequence). Trimming took 8 bases from V and 6 from J, leaving 14 bases between them. The CDR3 covers 12 residues. The CDR3 here is CASGEWAREQYF. Here the CDR3 DNA reads TGTGCCAGCGGAGAATGGGCCCGCGAGCAGTACTTC.

DNA of the CDR3: TGTGCCAGTAGTACTGGGCCCGGCCCGGGGCCCCAGCATTTT. Translated: CASSTGPGPGPQHF. The chain is built from TRBV19 and TRBJ1-5; D ambiguous. V was pared by 4 bases and J by 9 bases, with 16 bases between. This CDR3 comprises 14 residues. Germline V gene lookup returns CDR1 LNHDA and CDR2 SQIVND (reference sequence).

The chain employs TRBV5-4 and TRBJ1-2; 8 bases are a match to TRBD1. The length of the CDR3 is 14 residues. Per the germline V gene, CDR1 is SGHNT and CDR2 is YYREEE (reference sequence). J gave up 4 bases and V 1 base, and 3 bases lay outside the gene matches. The CDR3: CASSLKGQGYGYTF. The DNA for the CDR3 is TGTGCCAGCAGCTTGAAAGGACAGGGCTATGGCTACACCTTC.

The CDR3 region has the DNA TGTGCCAGCAGCCAAAACCGTGGTGGCAATCAGCCCCAGCATTTT. This translates into CASSQNRGGNQPQHF. The chain has TRBV12-3 or TRBV12-4 and TRBJ1-5; D gene unclear. The V end lost 6 bases, the J end lost 2 bases, and 14 bases lay between the germline ends. This CDR3 contains 15 residues.

Comments on this clonotype: This may arise from a read error, as a much more abundant clone is one base away. CDR3 region: CSAKEPGQSLFF. The CDR3 coding sequence is TGCAGCGCGAAGGAACCGGGACAGAGTTTGTTTTTT. This chain uses TRBV29-1 with TRBJ1-4, with 7 bases aligning to TRBD1. This CDR3 has 12 amino acids. Germline V gives CDR1 SQVTM, CDR2 ANQGSEA. Losses at the gene ends were 7 bases for V and 15 bases for J; bases not matched to a gene: 14.

The chain carries TRBV2 and TRBJ2-5; D may be TRBD2 (7 bases). This CDR3 is built from 15 residues. Looked up from germline, CDR1 is SNHLY and CDR2 is FYNNEI. The germline V and J ends were trimmed by 6 bases and 4 bases, with 18 bases remaining between them. CDR3 DNA: TGTGCCAGCAGCTCTGGGGGGGCCTTGGGAGAGACCCAGTACTTC. It codes for CASSSGGALGETQYF.

The gene calls are TRBV20-1 and TRBJ1-1; D may be TRBD1 (5 bases). Trimming stripped 3 bases from V and 7 bases from J, with 15 bases between. Germline CDR1 and CDR2: DFQATT and SNEGSKA (reference sequence). The CDR3 runs to 13 residues. The CDR3 bases are TGCAGTGCTAGGCATGGGCAGGGTAGTGAAGCTTTCTTT. Amino acid sequence: CSARHGQGSEAFF.

On this clonotype itself: A single base separates this from a much larger clone, so it may be a read error. The gene calls are TRBV10-3 and TRBJ2-5; TRBD2 agrees at 12 bases. The V gene end was trimmed by 6 bases and the J gene end by 5 bases; junction bases not matched to a gene: 10. In germline, CDR1 is ENHRY, CDR2 SYGVKD. The CDR3 runs to 16 residues. DNA for the CDR3: TGTGCCATCAGACGCGGGACTAGCGGGTGGTCGGAGACCCAGTACTTC. The encoded protein is CAIRRGTSGWSETQYF.

The rearrangement links TRBV20-1 to TRBJ1-5; D gene ambiguous. Germline lookup yields CDR1 DFQATT and CDR2 SNEGSKA (reference sequence). V was cut by 0 bases and J by 3 bases, with 15 bases left in between. This CDR3 contains 16 residues. CDR3: CSARDRKLQPNQPQHF. The DNA for the CDR3 is TGCAGTGCTAGAGATAGAAAACTCCAGCCCAATCAGCCCCAGCATTTT.

There are many counts of this clonotype. The rearrangement links TRBV29-1 to TRBJ1-1, with TRBD1 matching 7 bases. CDR3 length: 15 residues. V shed 3 bases, J shed 3 bases, and the junction held 10 bases outside the gene matches. CDR1 is SQVTM and CDR2 is ANQGSEA in the germline V gene. The CDR3 region is CSVDARQGRDTEAFF. As DNA, the CDR3 is TGCAGCGTTGACGCCCGACAGGGAAGGGACACTGAAGCTTTCTTT.

This sequence joins TRBV5-1 and TRBJ2-3, with D uncertain. This CDR3 is 15 amino acids long. CDR1 is SGHRS and CDR2 is YFSETQ in the germline V gene. Deletions cut 0 bases from V and 2 bases from J, with 10 bases between. The CDR3 nucleotides are TGCGCCAGCAGCTTGGTGCCAGGTTTCACAGATACGCAGTATTTT. It codes for CASSLVPGFTDTQYF.

The chain is built from TRBV25-1 and TRBJ1-2, with 11 positions matching TRBD1. With 6 bases clipped from V and 6 bases from J, the junction kept 9 bases outside the gene matches. The CDR3 covers 15 residues. CDR1 is MGHDK, CDR2 SYGVNS, per germline. DNA for the CDR3: TGTGCCAGCAGCCAAGGTTGGACAGGGGGCGATGGCTACACCTTC. Translating it yields CASSQGWTGGDGYTF.

The chain couples TRBV24-1 to TRBJ2-2; TRBD1 matches at 7 bases. V gave up 4 bases and J gave up 4 bases; unmatched junction bases: 5. The CDR3 is 15 amino acids. CDR1 and CDR2 (germline): KGHDR, SFDVKD. For the CDR3, the DNA is TGTGCCACCAGTGACGACAACAGGGGCACCGGGGAGCTGTTTTTT. Its translation is CATSDDNRGTGELFF.

This clonotype was seen only a few times. The chain couples TRBV20-1 to TRBJ1-4, with TRBD1 as a possible D gene (6 bases). V was trimmed by 0 bases and J by 4 bases, leaving 12 bases between them. Germline CDR1 reads DFQATT; CDR2 reads SNEGSKA (reference sequence). The CDR3 totals 15 residues. The CDR3 region has the DNA TGCAGTGCTAGAGATCAGACAGGCCTTAATGAAAAACTGTTTTTT. Translating gives CSARDQTGLNEKLFF.

J is TRBJ2-5 and V is TRBV7-8; 8 bases agree with TRBD2. There are 14 residues in the CDR3. CDR1 SGHVS and CDR2 FQNEAQ come from the germline V gene. V lost 8 bases and J lost 5; bases outside the gene matches: 10. The CDR3 here is CASVRSGVLETQYF. The DNA for the CDR3 is TGTGCCAGCGTCCGTAGCGGGGTTCTGGAGACCCAGTACTTC.

This chain joins TRBV14 and TRBJ1-1, with TRBD1 as a possible D gene (5 bases). V gave up 3 bases and J gave up 1 base, with 9 bases separating them. Germline V gene data show CDR1 as SGHDN and CDR2 as FVKESK. The CDR3 spans 14 residues. The CDR3 sequence is CASSHSQGNTEAFF. The CDR3 DNA reads as TGTGCCAGCAGCCATTCCCAGGGGAACACTGAAGCTTTCTTT.

This clonotype was recorded many times. The V and J genes are TRBV7-2 and TRBJ1-1; no clear D. This CDR3 is built from 11 residues. Germline lookup yields CDR1 SGHTA and CDR2 FQGNSA. The V end was cut by 5 bases, the J end by 4 bases, with 5 bases between. The chain's CDR3 is CASSPATEAFF. The CDR3 DNA follows: TGTGCCAGCAGCCCAGCCACTGAAGCTTTCTTT. The full variable domain, its missing parts supplied by reference TRBV7-2 and TRBJ1-1, is GAGVSQSPSNKVTEKGKDVELRCDPISGHTALYWYRQSLGQGLEFLIYFQGNSAPDKSGLPSDRFSAERTGGSVSTLTIQRTQQEDSAVYLCASSPATEAFFGQGTRLTVV.

The chain is built from TRBV7-9 and TRBJ2-3; a possible D gene is TRBD2 (6 bases). CDR1 is SEHNR and CDR2 is FQNEAQ in the germline V gene (reference sequence). V was clipped by 11 bases and J by 1 base, with 10 bases between them. The CDR3 length is 12 residues. The CDR3 nucleotides read TGTGCCGAAGGCGGGGGCACAGATACGCAGTATTTT. Translation gives CAEGGGTDTQYF.